Each of the 13 T cell receptor beta chains below was sequenced from the same sample in a study of T cells in localized non-small cell lung cancer. Clones were read by immunoSEQ multiplex PCR, and TCRdb kept only the in-frame ones, dropping some. The sample holds tens of thousands of clones, about 90% seen once. This specimen was peripheral blood, taken before any cancer treatment. The receptors shown here come from a male donor at least 60 years old with stage I squamous cell lung carcinoma.

The chain couples TRBV29-1 to TRBJ1-2, with D maybe TRBD1 (6 bases). There are 13 residues in the CDR3. From germline, CDR1 is SQVTM and CDR2 ANQGSEA. V was shortened by 4 bases and J by 7 bases, with 16 bases between the two germline ends. The DNA of the CDR3 is TGCAGCGTTGTTGGGCAGGGGCTGATTGGCTACACCTTC. Its translation: CSVVGQGLIGYTF.

In DNA form, the CDR3 reads TGTGCCAGCAGCTTAGCGGGGGGAGACAGTGAGCAGTTCTTC. Translating gives CASSLAGGDSEQFF. The genes are TRBV5-4 and TRBJ2-1; TRBD2 aligns across 9 bases. CDR3 size: 14 residues. The germline V gene has CDR1 SGHNT and CDR2 YYREEE (reference sequence). Trimming took 2 bases from V and 9 from J; bases not matched to a gene: 6. Full variable domain (remainder filled in from reference TRBV5-4 and TRBJ2-1): ETGVTQSPTHLIKTRGQQVTLRCSSQSGHNTVSWYQQALGQGPQFIFQYYREEENGRGNFPPRFSGLQFPNYSSELNVNALELDDSALYLCASSLAGGDSEQFFGPGTRLTVL.

V usage is TRBV15 and J usage is TRBJ2-1; D is unresolved. Per the germline V gene, CDR1 is LNHNV and CDR2 is YYDKDF (reference sequence). The CDR3 sequence is 14 residues long. Trimming pared 0 bases from V and 7 bases from J, leaving 10 bases between. The CDR3 region has the DNA TGTGCCACCAGCAGAGAGATAGTGGTGAATGAGCAGTTCTTC. Translation: CATSREIVVNEQFF.

The chain uses TRBV2 and TRBJ1-5; D unresolved. V lost 4 bases, J lost 4 bases, and 14 bases lay in between. The V gene's germline CDR1 is SNHLY and CDR2 FYNNEI. There are 15 residues in the CDR3. CDR3 sequence reads: CASSGWYTENQPQHF. CDR3 nucleotide sequence: TGTGCCAGCAGTGGCTGGTACACCGAGAATCAGCCCCAGCATTTT. Together with reference TRBV2 and TRBJ1-5, the CDR3 gives the full variable domain: EPEVTQTPSHQVTQMGQEVILRCVPISNHLYFYWYRQILGQKVEFLVSFYNNEISEKSEIFDDQFSVERPDGSNFTLKIRSTKLEDSAMYFCASSGWYTENQPQHFGDGTRLSIL.

This clone was recorded once. The chain links TRBV7-2 to TRBJ2-3, with unresolved D. Per the germline V gene, CDR1 is SGHTA and CDR2 is FQGNSA. V was trimmed by 5 bases and J by 3 bases, leaving 15 bases between them. CDR3 length: 15 amino acids. The CDR3 here is CASSKGTDWTDTQYF. CDR3 in DNA: TGTGCCAGCAGCAAAGGAACTGATTGGACAGATACGCAGTATTTT.

A word on this clone: Germline and junction disagree at one end, which may indicate a read error. V is TRBV7-7 and J is TRBJ2-5; D is possibly TRBD1 (5 bases). The CDR3 has 13 residues. Per the germline V gene, CDR1 is SSHAT and CDR2 is FNYEAQ (reference sequence). In DNA form, the CDR3 reads TGTGCTAGCAGCTTCGACAGCCAAGAGACCCAGTACTTC. Translating gives CASSFDSQETQYF.

The chain uses TRBV30 and TRBJ1-2; 8 nucleotides match TRBD1. The germline V gene encodes CDR1 GTSNPN and CDR2 SVGIG (reference sequence). V was pared by 1 base and J by 5 bases, with 9 bases of the junction left unmatched. This CDR3 has 15 amino acids. Here the CDR3 DNA reads TGTGCCTGGAGTGCCGGGACAGGAGCTTTTTATGGCTACACCTTC. Amino acid sequence: CAWSAGTGAFYGYTF.

This clone has a handful of counts. This chain uses TRBV6-5 with TRBJ1-2, with 7 bases aligning to TRBD1. This CDR3 spans 14 amino acids. Looked up from germline, CDR1 is MNHEY and CDR2 is SVGAGI. The V segment lost 5 bases and the J segment 7 bases; nucleotides outside the gene matches: 10. CDR3 nucleotide sequence: TGTGCCAGCAGTCTAAGACAGGGCGTCTCTGGCTACACCTTC. It is translated as CASSLRQGVSGYTF.

The V call is TRBV7-6, the J call TRBJ1-3, with unresolved D. The length of the CDR3 is 16 residues. Looked up from germline, CDR1 is SGHVS and CDR2 is FNYEAQ. Trimming left V 5 bases short and J 0 bases short, with 14 bases between. The CDR3 reads CASSPGPWSSGNTIYF. In DNA, the CDR3 is TGTGCCAGCAGCCCCGGACCCTGGAGCTCTGGAAACACCATATATTTT.

This rearrangement joins TRBV29-1 to TRBJ2-7; no firm D call. Trimming removed 2 bases from V and 1 base from J, with 9 bases in between. This CDR3 comprises 13 residues. Germline-derived CDR1 and CDR2 are SQVTM and ANQGSEA. CDR3: CSVEYSGSYEQYF. The CDR3 nucleotides read TGCAGCGTTGAATATTCAGGTTCCTACGAGCAGTACTTC.

The V call is TRBV7-2, the J call TRBJ2-7; tentative D call: TRBD1 (6 bases). The V end lost 4 bases, the J end lost 3 bases, and 10 bases lay between the germline ends. CDR3 length: 13 residues. The V gene's germline CDR1 is SGHTA and CDR2 FQGNSA. The DNA for the CDR3 is TGTGCCAGCAGCTCCGACAGGCTCTACGAGCAGTACTTC. It encodes CASSSDRLYEQYF.

The chain employs TRBV11-2 and TRBJ2-7, with D possibly matching TRBD2 (5 bases). The V gene lost 3 bases and the J gene lost 0 bases, with 9 bases spanning the gap. Per germline, CDR1 SGHAT and CDR2 FQNNGV. The CDR3 is 14 amino acids. CDR3 sequence reads: CASSFRRDSYEQYF. DNA of the CDR3: TGTGCCAGCAGCTTCCGCCGGGACTCCTACGAGCAGTACTTC.

V usage is TRBV7-8 and J usage is TRBJ2-2, with 10 bases matching TRBD2. CDR1 and CDR2 from the germline V gene are SGHVS and FQNEAQ. Unmatched junction bases numbered 7, after V lost 5 bases and J lost 4 bases. CDR3 size: 16 residues. The DNA of the CDR3 is TGTGCCAGCAGCCCCATAGCGGGGGGCCTCACCGGGGAGCTGTTTTTT. As protein: CASSPIAGGLTGELFF.